This T cell receptor (beta chain) was identified during a study of immune cell composition in non-small cell lung cancer. Relative to its sample, this clone is large. The normal lung sample lay at least 3 cm, and maximally far, from the tumour. The CDR3 sequence is 14 residues long. Per the germline V gene, CDR1 is MNHEY and CDR2 is SVGAGI. With 2 bases clipped from V and 4 bases from J, the junction kept 4 bases outside the gene matches. The table came from immunoSEQ multiplex PCR; TCRdb's copy has only in-frame clones and leaves some out. The sample holds 2,500 to 3,500 clones, about 71% seen once. In addition, the sample was reused for a study of CD4 T cells in lung cancer.

The sequencing sample was made of non-adjacent lung tissue. This receptor was obtained from a human donor with non-small cell lung cancer. The chain carries TRBV6-5 and TRBJ1-1; TRBD1 agrees at 7 bases. The CDR3 is CASSYGDRVTEAFF. CDR3 nucleotide sequence: TGTGCCAGCAGTTACGGGGACAGAGTCACTGAAGCTTTCTTT.